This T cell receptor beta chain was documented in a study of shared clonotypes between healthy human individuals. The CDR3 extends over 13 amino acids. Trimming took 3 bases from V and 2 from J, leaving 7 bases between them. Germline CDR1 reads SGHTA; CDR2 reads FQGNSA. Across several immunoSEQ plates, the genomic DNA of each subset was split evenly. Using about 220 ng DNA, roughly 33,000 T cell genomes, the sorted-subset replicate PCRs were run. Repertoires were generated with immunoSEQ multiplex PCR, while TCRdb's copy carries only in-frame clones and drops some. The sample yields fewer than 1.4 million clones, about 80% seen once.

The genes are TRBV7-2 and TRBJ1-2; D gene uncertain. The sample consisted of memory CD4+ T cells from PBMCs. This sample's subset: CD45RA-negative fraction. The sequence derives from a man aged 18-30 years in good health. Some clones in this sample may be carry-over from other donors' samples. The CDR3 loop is CASSFGRNYGYTF. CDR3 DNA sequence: TGTGCCAGCAGCTTCGGCAGGAACTATGGCTACACCTTC. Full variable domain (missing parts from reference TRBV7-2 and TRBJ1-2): GAGVSQSPSNKVTEKGKDVELRCDPISGHTALYWYRQSLGQGLEFLIYFQGNSAPDKSGLPSDRFSAERTGGSVSTLTIQRTQQEDSAVYLCASSFGRNYGYTFGSGTRLTVV.